This T cell receptor (beta chain) comes out of a study of T cells in tumors after PD-1 blockade. Whole-study context: A subset received ongoing vismodegib 150 mg daily alongside anti-PD-1 therapy. Peripheral blood samples averaged 36,536 unique clonotypes and roughly 110,000 templates. Study-wide findings and caveats: Approximately 43% of tumor TCR clonotypes were also found in blood.

Profiling relied on immunoSEQ multiplex PCR, and the TCRdb table lists in-frame clones only, not all of them. The sample has approximately 60,000 clones; about four fifths are singletons. Losses at the gene ends were 2 bases for V and 0 bases for J; bases not matched to a gene: 4. The CDR3 has 15 amino acids. CDR1 is SGHNT, CDR2 YYREEE, per germline (reference sequence). Concerning this clone itself: Antigen unknown.

The sequence came from a human donor with basal cell carcinoma. This specimen was PBMCs, taken before anti-PD-1 treatment. The chain has TRBV5-4 and TRBJ2-5, with TRBD1 matching over 7 bases. In DNA, the CDR3 is TGTGCCAGCAGCTTCCTGACAGGGTACCAAGAGACCCAGTACTTC. Translation: CASSFLTGYQETQYF.